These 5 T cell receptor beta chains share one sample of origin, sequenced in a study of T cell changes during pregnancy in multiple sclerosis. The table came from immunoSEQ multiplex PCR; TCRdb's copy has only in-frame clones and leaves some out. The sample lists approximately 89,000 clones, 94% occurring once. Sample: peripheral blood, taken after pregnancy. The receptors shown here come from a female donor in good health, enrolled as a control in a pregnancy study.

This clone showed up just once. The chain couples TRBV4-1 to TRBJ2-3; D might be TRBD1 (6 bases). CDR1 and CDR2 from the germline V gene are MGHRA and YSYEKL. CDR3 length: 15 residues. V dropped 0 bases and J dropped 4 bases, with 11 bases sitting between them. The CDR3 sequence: CASSQDPGASDTQYF. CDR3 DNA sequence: TGCGCCAGCAGCCAAGATCCAGGGGCTTCAGATACGCAGTATTTT.

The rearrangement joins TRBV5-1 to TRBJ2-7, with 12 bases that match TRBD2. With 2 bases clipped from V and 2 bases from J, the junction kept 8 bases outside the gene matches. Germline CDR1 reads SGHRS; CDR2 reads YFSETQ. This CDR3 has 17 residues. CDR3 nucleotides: TGCGCCAGCAGCTTTCTCCCCGGACTAGCGGGACCCTACGAGCAGTACTTC. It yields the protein CASSFLPGLAGPYEQYF.

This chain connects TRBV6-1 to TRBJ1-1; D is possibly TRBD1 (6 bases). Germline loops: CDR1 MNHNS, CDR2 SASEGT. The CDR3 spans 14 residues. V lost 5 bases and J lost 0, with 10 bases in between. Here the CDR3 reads CASSRDNVNTEAFF. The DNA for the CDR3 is TGTGCCAGCAGTCGGGACAATGTGAACACTGAAGCTTTCTTT.

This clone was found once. CDR3 nucleotide sequence: TGTGCCAGCAAGTCCCGGGACAGGGCCTCAACTAATGAAAAACTGTTTTTT. It specifies CASKSRDRASTNEKLFF. The V call is TRBV27, the J call TRBJ1-4, with 9 bases lining up with TRBD1. The J segment lost 0 bases and the V segment lost 7 bases, leaving 9 bases of the junction unmatched. The CDR3 spans 17 residues. Germline V gene data show CDR1 as MNHEY and CDR2 as SMNVEV (reference sequence). The whole variable domain, filled in from reference TRBV27 and TRBJ1-4, reads EAQVTQNPRYLITVTGKKLTVTCSQNMNHEYMSWYRQDPGLGLRQIYYSMNVEVTDKGDVPEGYKVSRKEKRNFPLILESPSPNQTSLYFCASKSRDRASTNEKLFFGSGTQLSVL.

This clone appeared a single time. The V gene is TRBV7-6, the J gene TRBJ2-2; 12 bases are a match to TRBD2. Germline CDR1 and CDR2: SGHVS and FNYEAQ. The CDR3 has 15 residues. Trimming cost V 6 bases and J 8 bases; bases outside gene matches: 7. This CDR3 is CASRMTSGSGGELFF. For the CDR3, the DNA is TGTGCCAGCAGAATGACTAGCGGGAGTGGGGGGGAGCTGTTTTTT.